Listed below are T cell receptor beta chains from one sample, sequenced in a study of blood T cell repertoires in COVID-19. Sequenced by immunoSEQ multiplex PCR; TCRdb stores in-frame clones only, minus some. The sample shows about 140,000 clones, 87% of them seen only once. What was sequenced was peripheral blood. The receptors here all came from a human donor in a cohort sampled during active COVID-19. The conserved cysteine and the conserved F or W are not part of the CDR3 here. Fields, in order: J gene, V gene, clone size, CDR3 protein. The size entry is marked missing in some rows and otherwise reads once, few, many or a size class.

j_call: TRBJ1-5
v_call: TRBV2
clone_size: NA
cdr3_aa: ASRGHDSNQPQH

j_call: TRBJ2-2
v_call: TRBV28
clone_size: NA
cdr3_aa: ASSPQQGLTGELF

j_call: TRBJ1-1
v_call: TRBV11-3
clone_size: NA
cdr3_aa: ASSRTGGNTEAF

j_call: TRBJ2-2
v_call: TRBV7-6
clone_size: NA
cdr3_aa: ASSLPGGGNTGELF

j_call: TRBJ2-3
v_call: TRBV9
clone_size: NA
cdr3_aa: ASSVARGTDTQY

j_call: TRBJ2-7
v_call: TRBV5-1
clone_size: once
cdr3_aa: ASSGRTVYEQY

j_call: TRBJ2-7
v_call: TRBV27
clone_size: NA
cdr3_aa: ASRPGTGLGEQY

j_call: TRBJ2-7
v_call: TRBV4-2
clone_size: NA
cdr3_aa: ASSQEETSSYEQY

j_call: TRBJ1-4
v_call: TRBV7-9
clone_size: NA
cdr3_aa: ASSLGQNFNEKLF

j_call: TRBJ2-7
v_call: TRBV5-1
clone_size: NA
cdr3_aa: ASRVGTLGSYEQY

j_call: TRBJ2-5
v_call: TRBV7-2
clone_size: NA
cdr3_aa: ASSLLAGDQETQY

j_call: TRBJ2-7
v_call: TRBV10-2
clone_size: NA
cdr3_aa: ASSEEGGIPYEQY

j_call: TRBJ2-7
v_call: TRBV4-3
clone_size: NA
cdr3_aa: ASSQEVQGAKNEQY

j_call: TRBJ2-7
v_call: TRBV14
clone_size: NA
cdr3_aa: ASSHGLGSSYEQY

j_call: TRBJ2-7
v_call: TRBV9
clone_size: NA
cdr3_aa: ASSPSPGLTYEQY

j_call: TRBJ1-6
v_call: TRBV28
clone_size: NA
cdr3_aa: ASIIGWGHNSPLH

j_call: TRBJ2-7
v_call: TRBV27
clone_size: NA
cdr3_aa: ASSLSAAGYEQY

j_call: TRBJ1-1
v_call: TRBV2
clone_size: NA
cdr3_aa: ASSRGSDTEAF

j_call: TRBJ1-1
v_call: TRBV19
clone_size: NA
cdr3_aa: ASSARGQSTEAF